The clone carrying this T cell receptor (beta chain) was observed a single time. The data were taken from a study of Ad26.COV2.S vaccination and SARS-CoV-2 variants. The CDR3 spans 18 residues. The treatment: around 19 received Ad26.COV2.S at low or high dose, single or two shots; a few received placebo; per-sample allocation not given. Each sample was drawn 63 days after the first injection (of vaccine or placebo). TCRdb keeps only in-frame clones here, not all; method: immunoSEQ multiplex PCR. In the table there are a few hundred thousand clones, roughly 87% of which are singletons. The source of this sequence is a person aged 18-65 years who received the Ad26.COV2.S COVID-19 vaccine or a placebo. This sequence joins TRBV21-1 and TRBJ2-1; the D call of TRBD2 is as the table states it, not checked on the DNA. TRBV21-1 corresponds to a pseudogene. This specimen consisted of peripheral blood, obtained in a trial of Ad26.COV2.S vaccine versus placebo. CDR3 coding DNA: TGTGCCAGCAGCTCTGGGGTAAAGCGGGGGAGCTCCTACAATGAGCAGTTCTTC. Residues: CASSSGVKRGSSYNEQFF.